This T cell receptor beta chain stems from a study of blood T cell repertoires in COVID-19. Study context: T cells, B-cell-depleted T cells, or PBMCs supplied cDNA or gDNA.

V lost 3 bases and J lost 7, with 16 bases in between. CDR1 and CDR2 from the germline V gene are SNHLY and FYNNEI. The CDR3 runs 14 residues. Libraries were prepared by immunoSEQ multiplex PCR; TCRdb keeps only in-frame clonotypes and omits some of them. The sample includes 180,000 or so clones, more than 70% of them seen just once. The sequencing sample was made of peripheral blood. The receptor was derived from a young man with active or convalescent COVID-19. This rearrangement joins TRBV2 to TRBJ2-7, with D tentatively TRBD1 (5 bases). Here the CDR3 DNA reads TGTGCCAGCAGTGATGCCGTGGGGCTTGAGGAGCAGTACTTC. Amino acids: CASSDAVGLEEQYF.